The next 18 T cell receptor beta chains were all read from a single sample in a study of T cell responses to AZD1222 COVID-19 vaccine. Using immunoSEQ multiplex PCR, the repertoire was profiled, and TCRdb retains in-frame clones only, with some absent. Altogether 150,000 to 200,000 clones are present, 85% to 90% being singletons, with the ten largest covering under 3.5%. The sequencing here drew on peripheral blood, taken on day 0 of MenACWY control vaccination. These receptors were obtained from an adult in good health.

The rearrangement uses TRBV5-8 and TRBJ2-7; TRBD2 agrees at 7 bases. The length of the CDR3 is 15 residues. Germline-derived CDR1 and CDR2 are SGHTS and YDEGEE. The J segment lost 1 base and the V segment lost 4 bases, leaving 8 bases of the junction unmatched. CDR3 DNA: TGTGCCAGCAGCCCCGGTGGTAGCGGGTCCTACGAGCAGTACTTC. Translating it yields CASSPGGSGSYEQYF.

CDR3 nucleotides: TGTGCCAGCAGCTTCGGGACAGGGGCCTACGAGCAGTACTTC. It encodes CASSFGTGAYEQYF. This rearrangement joins TRBV7-2 to TRBJ2-7; 10 nucleotides match TRBD1. J lost 2 bases, V lost 3 bases, and 1 base had no gene match. CDR1 SGHTA and CDR2 FQGNSA come from the germline V gene. There are 14 residues in the CDR3.

The sample holds one count of this clone. The chain carries TRBV9 and TRBJ2-1; the match to TRBD1 covers 8 bases. Losses at the gene ends were 3 bases for V and 6 bases for J; bases not matched to a gene: 5. The length of the CDR3 is 14 residues. Germline loops: CDR1 SGDLS, CDR2 YYNGEE. CDR3 nucleotides: TGTGCCAGCAGCGCTGGACAGGGCGCCAATGAGCAGTTCTTC. This encodes CASSAGQGANEQFF.

V and J are TRBV20-1 and TRBJ1-6; weak D call: TRBD1 (6 bases). CDR1 DFQATT and CDR2 SNEGSKA come from the germline V gene (reference sequence). This CDR3 is 11 amino acids long. CDR3 in DNA: TGCAGCAGGGGCGAGAAATCACCCCTCCACTTT. Its protein product is CSRGEKSPLHF.

This chain joins TRBV11-2 and TRBJ2-1, with 8 bases matching TRBD1. Germline-derived CDR1 and CDR2 are SGHAT and FQNNGV. This CDR3 has 14 residues. The V and J ends lost 1 base and 7 bases, in that order; junction bases with no gene match: 3. This chain's CDR3 is CASSLVRGQNEQFF. CDR3 DNA sequence: TGTGCCAGCAGCTTAGTCAGGGGGCAGAATGAGCAGTTCTTC.

This chain joins TRBV7-2 and TRBJ2-3; 8 positions agree with TRBD2. In germline, CDR1 is SGHTA, CDR2 FQGNSA. The CDR3 spans 14 residues. V shed 8 bases, J shed 4 bases, and the junction held 8 bases outside the gene matches. CDR3 DNA sequence: TGTGCCAGCGACGGGGGGGCCGTGGCAGATACGCAGTATTTT. Residues: CASDGGAVADTQYF.

The CDR3, as DNA: TGTGCCAGCAGTTCAAGACAGGGGAATAGGGCGCAGTATTTT. Protein: CASSSRQGNRAQYF. The chain couples TRBV28 to TRBJ2-3; 8 positions agree with TRBD1. CDR3 size: 14 residues. V trimming: 4 bases; J trimming: 10 bases; junction bases outside the gene matches: 10. Germline lookup yields CDR1 MDHEN and CDR2 SYDVKM.

The V call is TRBV6-5, the J call TRBJ1-1; TRBD1 might be the D (5 bases). CDR1 MNHEY and CDR2 SVGAGI come from the germline V gene. With 5 bases removed from V and 0 bases from J, the gap between germline ends came to 7 bases. CDR3 length: 13 amino acids. CDR3 coding DNA: TGTGCCAGCAGTCAACAGGTGAACACTGAAGCTTTCTTT. It is translated as CASSQQVNTEAFF.

The J gene is TRBJ2-1, the V gene TRBV3-1 (or the pseudogene TRBV3-2); 11 nucleotides match TRBD2. Germline assignment: CDR1 LGHDT and CDR2 YNNKEL (reference sequence). The length of the CDR3 is 16 residues. V gave up 5 bases and J gave up 9 bases; unmatched junction bases: 12. The CDR3 spells CASSNWLAGGSVEQFF. The CDR3 DNA reads TGTGCCAGCAGCAATTGGCTAGCGGGAGGAAGTGTTGAGCAGTTCTTC.

The V and J genes are TRBV7-7 and TRBJ2-5; D not certain. Germline V lookup: CDR1 SSHAT, CDR2 FNYEAQ (reference sequence). The CDR3 has 15 amino acids. Trimming shortened V by 6 bases and J by 2 bases, and 16 bases separated the two germline ends. The CDR3 nucleotides read TGTGCCAGCAGTTCCAATCCGGGCCTTCAAGAGACCCAGTACTTC. It codes for CASSSNPGLQETQYF.

The rearrangement links TRBV19 to TRBJ2-7, with D perhaps assigned TRBD1 or TRBD2 (5 bases each). Trimming took off 3 bases at V and 0 bases at J, with 15 bases between the two ends. The germline V gene encodes CDR1 LNHDA and CDR2 SQIVND (reference sequence). This CDR3 contains 16 residues. The CDR3 DNA sequence: TGTGCCAGTAGTATGGCAGGGAACGAGGGCTCCTACGAGCAGTACTTC. As protein: CASSMAGNEGSYEQYF. The whole variable domain, filled in from reference TRBV19 and TRBJ2-7, reads DGGITQSPKYLFRKEGQNVTLSCEQNLNHDAMYWYRQDPGQGLRLIYYSQIVNDFQKGDIAEGYSVSREKKESFPLTVTSAQKNPTAFYLCASSMAGNEGSYEQYFGPGTRLTVT.

CDR3 DNA: TGTGCCAGCAGCACCGGGGGTGGCCAAGAGACCCAGTACTTC. Its protein product is CASSTGGGQETQYF. J is TRBJ2-5 and V is TRBV9; possibly TRBD2 for D (6 bases). V lost 4 bases and J lost 1, with 11 bases in between. The germline V gene encodes CDR1 SGDLS and CDR2 YYNGEE. The CDR3 contains 14 residues.

The CDR3, as DNA: TGTGCCACCAGCCCAGGGGGCTACGAGCAGTACTTC. Its protein is CATSPGGYEQYF. The chain joins TRBV15 to TRBJ2-7, with 7 bases fitting TRBD1. The CDR3 runs 12 residues. Trimming cost V 5 bases and J 3 bases; bases outside gene matches: 1. CDR1 and CDR2 (germline): LNHNV, YYDKDF (reference sequence).

CDR3 residues: CASSLGTTYETQYF. The CDR3 DNA is TGTGCCAGCAGCTTAGGTACAACTTACGAGACCCAGTACTTC. The chain links TRBV7-8 to TRBJ2-5; no firm D call. The CDR3 runs to 14 residues. The V end was cut by 1 base, the J end by 5 bases, with 11 bases between. Per germline, CDR1 SGHVS and CDR2 FQNEAQ.

The CDR3 sequence is CASRGLAETYEQYF. In DNA form, the CDR3 reads TGTGCCAGCAGGGGACTAGCGGAAACCTACGAGCAGTACTTC. This chain uses TRBV7-8 with TRBJ2-7, with TRBD2 matching 11 bases. CDR1 is SGHVS and CDR2 is FQNEAQ in the germline V gene. V lost 6 bases to trimming and J lost 2 bases; unmatched junction nucleotides: 3. The CDR3 length is 14 residues.

The CDR3 DNA follows: TGTGCCAGTGCCGGGACAGGGCTGTACGAGCAGTACTTC. Its protein is CASAGTGLYEQYF. The chain links TRBV19 to TRBJ2-7; 9 nucleotides agree with TRBD1. The germline gives CDR1 LNHDA, CDR2 SQIVND (reference sequence). This CDR3 comprises 13 residues. Losses at the gene ends were 8 bases for V and 4 bases for J; bases not matched to a gene: 6.

The rearrangement links TRBV6-5 to TRBJ1-5; no definite D call. Per the germline V gene, CDR1 is MNHEY and CDR2 is SVGAGI. V dropped 0 bases and J dropped 4 bases, with 7 bases sitting between them. This CDR3 has 14 residues. The CDR3 reads CASSYSGGNQPQHF. The CDR3 bases are TGTGCCAGCAGTTACTCGGGCGGGAATCAGCCCCAGCATTTT.

V is TRBV19 and J is TRBJ2-2, with TRBD1 matching over 8 bases. CDR1 is LNHDA and CDR2 is SQIVND in the germline V gene (reference sequence). V dropped 6 bases and J dropped 4; count of bases not matched to a gene: 7. The CDR3 length is 15 residues. DNA for the CDR3: TGTGCCAGTAGACTTGACAGGGGTCCCACCGGGGAGCTGTTTTTT. Protein product: CASRLDRGPTGELFF.